This T cell receptor (beta chain) was identified in a study of T cells in Graves' hyperthyroidism and ophthalmopathy. RNA transcripts were the template for amplifying TCR beta CDR3 regions. The HTBI set primed first-round TCR CDR3 RT-PCR. TCRdb analysed the multiplex PCR reads with MiXCR anew, one entry per CDR3 protein. The sample has under 450,000 distinct CDR3 sequences; about a sixth are singletons. The CDR3 spans 13 residues. Germline CDR1 and CDR2: KGHDR and SFDVKD. Between the trimmed V and J ends, which lost 1 base and 7 bases, there was a span of 7 bases. This TCR was sampled from a woman aged 18 to 35 with Graves' hyperthyroidism. What was sequenced was blood. The chain uses TRBV24-1 and TRBJ2-1; D is undetermined. DNA for the CDR3: TGTGCCACCAGTGATTTTGAGCGTAATGAGCAGTTCTTC. Translating gives CATSDFERNEQFF.